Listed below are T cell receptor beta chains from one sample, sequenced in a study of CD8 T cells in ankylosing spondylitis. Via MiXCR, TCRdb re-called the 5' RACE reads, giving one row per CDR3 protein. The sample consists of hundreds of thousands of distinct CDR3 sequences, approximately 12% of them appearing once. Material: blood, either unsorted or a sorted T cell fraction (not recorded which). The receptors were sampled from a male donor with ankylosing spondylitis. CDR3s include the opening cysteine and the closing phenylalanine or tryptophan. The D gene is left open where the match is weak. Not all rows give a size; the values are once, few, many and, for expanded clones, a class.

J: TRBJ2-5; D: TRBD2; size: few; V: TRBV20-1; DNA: TGCAGTGCAACCGGGACTAGCGGGAGTGGACAGACCCAGTACTTC; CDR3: CSATGTSGSGQTQYF
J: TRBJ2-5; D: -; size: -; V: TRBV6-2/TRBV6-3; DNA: TGTGCCAGCAGCTCCGGGCCAGCCGGGACCCAGTACTTC; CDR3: CASSSGPAGTQYF
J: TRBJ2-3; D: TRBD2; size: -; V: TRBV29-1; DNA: TGCAGCGGTTCGGCGGGGGGTTTCACAGATACGCAGTATTTT; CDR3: CSGSAGGFTDTQYF
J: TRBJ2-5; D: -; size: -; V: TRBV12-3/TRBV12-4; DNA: TGTGCCAGCAGCACCACCGGCCAAGAGACCCAGTACTTC; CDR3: CASSTTGQETQYF
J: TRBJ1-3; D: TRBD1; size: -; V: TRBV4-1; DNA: TGCGCCAGCAGTCGGACAGGGGGCATAAACACCATATATTTT; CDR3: CASSRTGGINTIYF
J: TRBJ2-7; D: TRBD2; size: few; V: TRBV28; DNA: TGTGCCAGCAGCCGGACTAGCGGATACTACGAGCAGTACTTC; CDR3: CASSRTSGYYEQYF
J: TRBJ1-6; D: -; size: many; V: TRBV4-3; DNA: TGCGCCAGCAGCCAAGGAATGAGTAATTCACCCCTCCACTTT; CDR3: CASSQGMSNSPLHF
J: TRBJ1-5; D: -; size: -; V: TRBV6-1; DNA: TGTGCCAGCAGTGATGTCCCCGCCCAGCCCCAGCATTTT; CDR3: CASSDVPAQPQHF
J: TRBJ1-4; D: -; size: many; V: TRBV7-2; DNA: TGTGCCAGCAGCCCAGGGATTAATGAAAAACTGTTTTTT; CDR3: CASSPGINEKLFF
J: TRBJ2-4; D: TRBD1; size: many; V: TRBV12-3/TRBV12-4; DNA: TGTGCCAGCAGTTCTCGACAGGGAGATTACGTCAAAAACATTCAGTACTTC; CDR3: CASSSRQGDYVKNIQYF
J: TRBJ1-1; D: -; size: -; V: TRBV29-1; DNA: TGCAGCGTTGAAAGACCGTATGAGGGAACTGAAGCTTTCTTT; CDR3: CSVERPYEGTEAFF
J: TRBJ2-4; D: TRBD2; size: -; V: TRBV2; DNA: TGTGCCAGCAGCGGGAGGACCCTCACCAAAAACATTCAGTACTTC; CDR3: CASSGRTLTKNIQYF
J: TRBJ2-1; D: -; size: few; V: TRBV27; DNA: TGTGCCAGCAGTTCAGGACTCCCCTCCTACAATGAGCAGTTCTTC; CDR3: CASSSGLPSYNEQFF
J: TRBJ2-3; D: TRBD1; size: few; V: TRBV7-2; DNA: TGTGCCAGCAGCTTATTTGACAGGGGCACAGATACGCAGTATTTT; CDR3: CASSLFDRGTDTQYF
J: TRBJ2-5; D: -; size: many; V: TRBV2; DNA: TGTGCCAGCAGTTGGGGAGGAGAGACCCAGTACTTC; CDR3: CASSWGGETQYF
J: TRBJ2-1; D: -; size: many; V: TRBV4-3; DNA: TGCGCCAGCAGCCAAGACTGGCGGGGAATGAAGGGCGATGAGCAGTTCTTC; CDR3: CASSQDWRGMKGDEQFF
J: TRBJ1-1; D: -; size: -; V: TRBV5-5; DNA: TGTGCCAGCAGCGGACAGCCAATAATCACTGAAGCTTTCTTT; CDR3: CASSGQPIITEAFF
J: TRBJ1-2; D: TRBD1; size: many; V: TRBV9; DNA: TGTGCCAGCAGCGTACTAGCTTGGGACAGGGGAAGTTCGTCGATCGACCTAATCTTC; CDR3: CASSVLAWDRGSSSIDLIF
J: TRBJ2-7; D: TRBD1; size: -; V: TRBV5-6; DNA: TGTGCCAGCAGCTTGCAGGACAGGGACGAGCAGTACTTC; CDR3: CASSLQDRDEQYF
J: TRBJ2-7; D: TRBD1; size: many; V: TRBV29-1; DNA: TGCAGCGCCAGGAGGACAGGGGGCGGCGAGCAGTACTTC; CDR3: CSARRTGGGEQYF
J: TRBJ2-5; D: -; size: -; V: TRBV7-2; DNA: TGTGCCAGCAGCTTAGTGGGACATCGCGAAGAGACCCAGTACTTC; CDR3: CASSLVGHREETQYF
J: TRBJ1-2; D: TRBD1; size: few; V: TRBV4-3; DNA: TGCGCCAGCAGCGTCCGGGACAGGGAAGGCTACACCTTC; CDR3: CASSVRDREGYTF
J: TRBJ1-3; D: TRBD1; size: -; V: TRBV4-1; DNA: TGCGCCAGCAGCCAACGAACAGGGGATGGAAACACCATATATTTT; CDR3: CASSQRTGDGNTIYF
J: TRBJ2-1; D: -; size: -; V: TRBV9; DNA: TGTGCCAGCACTCCGCGGGGTGGCAATGAGCAGTTCTTC; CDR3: CASTPRGGNEQFF
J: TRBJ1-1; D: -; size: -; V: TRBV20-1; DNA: TGCAGTGCTAGTCAGGGAGGGAGAGCTGAAGCTTTCTTT; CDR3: CSASQGGRAEAFF
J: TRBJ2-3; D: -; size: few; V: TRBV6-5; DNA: TGTGCCAGCTACAGGCCCACAGATACGCAGTATTTT; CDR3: CASYRPTDTQYF
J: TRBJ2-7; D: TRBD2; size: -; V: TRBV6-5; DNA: TGTGCCAGCAGTTACTCCTTGGCGGGGGGGCCTACAGAGCAGTACTTC; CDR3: CASSYSLAGGPTEQYF
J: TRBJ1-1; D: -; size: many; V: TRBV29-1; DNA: TGCAGCGTGGGAAAAGTTGCCACTGAAGCTTTCTTT; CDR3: CSVGKVATEAFF
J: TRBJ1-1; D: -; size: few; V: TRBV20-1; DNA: TGCAGTGCCCCGATGCGGGGTAACACTGAAGCTTTCTTT; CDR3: CSAPMRGNTEAFF
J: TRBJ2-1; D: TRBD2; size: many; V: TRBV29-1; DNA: TGCAGCGTCACTAGCGCTTTCTACAATGAGCAGTTCTTC; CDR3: CSVTSAFYNEQFF
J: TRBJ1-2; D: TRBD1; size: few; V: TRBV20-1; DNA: TGCAGTGCTAGGACAGGGAATAACTATGGCTACACCTTC; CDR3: CSARTGNNYGYTF
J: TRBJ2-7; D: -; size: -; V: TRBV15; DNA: TGTGCCACCAGCAGAGACCGGTTGGGGATTCGGGACGAGCAGTACTTC; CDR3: CATSRDRLGIRDEQYF
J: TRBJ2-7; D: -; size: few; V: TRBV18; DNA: TGTGCCAGCTCACCAGTGATAGTAGGGTTCCAATCGAGCGAGCAGTACTTC; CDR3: CASSPVIVGFQSSEQYF
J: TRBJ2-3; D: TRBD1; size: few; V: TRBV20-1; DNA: TGCAGTGCTGTCCGGGGGGACAGGGTTGCAGATACGCAGTATTTT; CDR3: CSAVRGDRVADTQYF
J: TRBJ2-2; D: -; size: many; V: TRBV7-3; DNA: TGTGCCAGCAGTCCTTCAGGGACCGGGGAGCTGTTTTTT; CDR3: CASSPSGTGELFF
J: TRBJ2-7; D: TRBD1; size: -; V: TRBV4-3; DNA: TGCGCCAGCAGCCAATCGGGACAGGGGGCCGCCGAGCAGTACTTC; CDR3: CASSQSGQGAAEQYF
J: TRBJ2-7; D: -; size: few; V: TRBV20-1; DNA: TGCAGTGCGGACCGGACAGCTCGCTCCTACGAGCAGTACTTC; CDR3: CSADRTARSYEQYF
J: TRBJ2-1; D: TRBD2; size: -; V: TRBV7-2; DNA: TGTGCCAGCAGCCCTACCGGGACTAGCAAGTTCTTC; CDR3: CASSPTGTSKFF
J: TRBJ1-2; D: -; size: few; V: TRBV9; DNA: TGTGCCAGCAGCGCAAACTCAGGGCAAAGGGAATATGGCTACACCTTC; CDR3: CASSANSGQREYGYTF
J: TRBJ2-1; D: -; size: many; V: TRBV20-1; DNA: TGCAGTGCTAGCCGAGGGATGTCCTACAATGAGCAGTTCTTC; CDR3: CSASRGMSYNEQFF
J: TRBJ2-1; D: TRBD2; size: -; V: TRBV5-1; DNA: TGCGCCAGCGGCCCGGGACTAGCGCCCAATGAGCAGTTCTTC; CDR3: CASGPGLAPNEQFF
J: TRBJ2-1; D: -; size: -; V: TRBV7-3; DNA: TGTGCCAGCAGCCCGTTAGGGGCGACTGAGCAGTTCTTC; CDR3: CASSPLGATEQFF
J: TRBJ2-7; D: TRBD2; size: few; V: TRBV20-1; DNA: TGCAGTGCTAGCGCGGGAGACACCTACGAGCAGTACTTC; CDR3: CSASAGDTYEQYF
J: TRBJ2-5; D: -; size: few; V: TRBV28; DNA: TGTGCCAGCAGTTTGGTCCGACAGACCCAGTACTTC; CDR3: CASSLVRQTQYF
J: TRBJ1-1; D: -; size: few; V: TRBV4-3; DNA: TGCGCCAGCAGCCAAGACCCGGCAGGGCAGGAGGAAGCTTTCTTT; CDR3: CASSQDPAGQEEAFF
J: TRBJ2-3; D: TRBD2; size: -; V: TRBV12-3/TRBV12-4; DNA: TGTGCCAGCAGTGGAGGGACTAGCGCTCCAGGGGATACGCAGTATTTT; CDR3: CASSGGTSAPGDTQYF
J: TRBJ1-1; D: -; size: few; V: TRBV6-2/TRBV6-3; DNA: TGTGCCAGCAGTTACAAGCGTGGAACAGGGAACACTGAAGCTTTCTTT; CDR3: CASSYKRGTGNTEAFF
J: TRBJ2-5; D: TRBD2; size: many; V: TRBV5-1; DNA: TGCGCCAGCAGCTCCGGACTAGAAGAGACCCAGTACTTC; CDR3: CASSSGLEETQYF
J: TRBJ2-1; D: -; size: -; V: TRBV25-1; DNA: TGTGCCAGCAGTGGGTACCCTCGGGGTTATCAGTTCTTC; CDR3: CASSGYPRGYQFF
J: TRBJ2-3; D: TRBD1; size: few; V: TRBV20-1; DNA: TGCAGTGCTAGATCCAGGGGGCGACGCACAGATACGCAGTATTTT; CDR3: CSARSRGRRTDTQYF
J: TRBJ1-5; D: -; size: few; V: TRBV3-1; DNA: TGTGCCAGCAGCCGGACATCTAGCAATCAGCCCCAGCATTTT; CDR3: CASSRTSSNQPQHF
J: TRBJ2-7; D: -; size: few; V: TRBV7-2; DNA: TGTGCCAGCAGCTTTGGTCGTCCGCCCTACGAGCAGTACTTC; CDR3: CASSFGRPPYEQYF
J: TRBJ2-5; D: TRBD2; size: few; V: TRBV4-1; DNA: TGCGCCAGCAGCCCGGGACTAGCGGGAGGTCCAGAGACCCAGTACTTC; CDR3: CASSPGLAGGPETQYF
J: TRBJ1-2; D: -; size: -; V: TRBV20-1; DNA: TGCAGTGCTAGAGTCCAGACGGGGTATGGCTACACCTTC; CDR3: CSARVQTGYGYTF
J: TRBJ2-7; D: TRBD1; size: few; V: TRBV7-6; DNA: TGTGCCAGCAGCATAACGGGACAGGGCGGAGAGCAGTACTTC; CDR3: CASSITGQGGEQYF